One sample yielded the 11 T cell receptor beta chains listed below, sequenced in a study of T cells expressing NK-cell markers. TCRdb reanalyzed the 5' RACE reads and collapses them to one entry per CDR3 protein, without DNA. Listed are 550,000 to 600,000 distinct CDR3 sequences; 3% to 4.5% falls within the top ten. The sample consisted of blood T cells: a sorted CD56 or NKG2C T cell subset, CD4+ or CD8+ T cells, or bulk PBMC T cells (not recorded which). The source of these receptors is a man aged 18 to 30 in good health.

J is TRBJ2-7 and V is TRBV20-1; TCRdb selects TRBD2, and the lack of DNA leaves this call unchecked. CDR3 size: 13 residues. Per the germline V gene, CDR1 is DFQATT and CDR2 is SNEGSKA (reference sequence). The CDR3 loop reads CSGRPGLDYEQYF.

The chain joins TRBV7-2 to TRBJ2-1; TCRdb lists TRBD2, though no DNA is available to test this call. CDR1 and CDR2 from the germline V gene are SGHTA and FQGNSA. CDR3 size: 16 residues. The CDR3 reads CASSHRLAPLGNEQFF. The variable domain in full, with the rest retrieved from reference TRBV7-2 and TRBJ2-1, is GAGVSQSPSNKVTEKGKDVELRCDPISGHTALYWYRQSLGQGLEFLIYFQGNSAPDKSGLPSDRFSAERTGGSVSTLTIQRTQQEDSAVYLCASSHRLAPLGNEQFFGPGTRLTVL.

This chain connects TRBV27 to TRBJ2-3; as DNA is missing, the TRBD2 call by TCRdb cannot be tested. The CDR3 is 16 amino acids. Germline V lookup: CDR1 MNHEY, CDR2 SMNVEV (reference sequence). CDR3 amino acids: CASSLYSGVGTDTQYF.

J is TRBJ2-5 and V is TRBV25-1; TCRdb selects TRBD1, and the lack of DNA leaves this call unchecked. Per germline, CDR1 MGHDK and CDR2 SYGVNS. This CDR3 spans 16 amino acids. The CDR3 reads CASSDLTGRRRETQYF.

V usage is TRBV7-9 and J usage is TRBJ2-2; TCRdb reports TRBD1, a call that lacks DNA to check it against. There are 16 residues in the CDR3. Germline V gene sequence: CDR1 SEHNR, CDR2 FQNEAQ (reference sequence). This chain's CDR3 is CASSYWLTGDTGELFF.

The chain is built from TRBV20-1 and TRBJ2-1; as DNA is missing, the TRBD2 call by TCRdb cannot be tested. Germline V CDR1 and CDR2: DFQATT, SNEGSKA (reference sequence). This CDR3 is built from 18 residues. This CDR3 reads CSAQPAGGTSISYNEQFF.

The gene calls are TRBV7-8 and TRBJ1-2; TCRdb proposes TRBD1, but this gene call is untestable without DNA. The CDR3 loop spans 14 amino acids. Germline CDR1 reads SGHVS; CDR2 reads FQNEAQ. The CDR3 sequence: CASSPGRGPYGYTF.

The rearrangement uses TRBV5-1 and TRBJ2-3; lacking DNA, the TRBD2 call made by TCRdb goes unchecked. The CDR3 is made up of 13 amino acids. Germline values: CDR1 SGHRS, CDR2 YFSETQ. CDR3 in amino acids: CASSLGDLNTQYF.

The chain employs TRBV5-1 and TRBJ1-6; without DNA, the TCRdb call of TRBD1 cannot be checked. The CDR3 has 15 amino acids. Germline V CDR1 and CDR2: SGHRS, YFSETQ. CDR3 protein: CASSLQTGESSPLHF.

V and J are TRBV18 and TRBJ2-5; TCRdb's D call of TRBD2 is untestable without DNA. CDR3 size: 15 residues. The germline CDR1 and CDR2 sequences are KGHSH and LQKENI. This CDR3 reads CASSVGLASWETQYF.

The chain links TRBV29-1 to TRBJ2-7; TCRdb designates TRBD1, a call that cannot be tested without DNA. CDR1 and CDR2 from the germline V gene are SQVTM and ANQGSEA. The CDR3 sequence is 13 residues long. The CDR3: CSVETGKLYEQYF.